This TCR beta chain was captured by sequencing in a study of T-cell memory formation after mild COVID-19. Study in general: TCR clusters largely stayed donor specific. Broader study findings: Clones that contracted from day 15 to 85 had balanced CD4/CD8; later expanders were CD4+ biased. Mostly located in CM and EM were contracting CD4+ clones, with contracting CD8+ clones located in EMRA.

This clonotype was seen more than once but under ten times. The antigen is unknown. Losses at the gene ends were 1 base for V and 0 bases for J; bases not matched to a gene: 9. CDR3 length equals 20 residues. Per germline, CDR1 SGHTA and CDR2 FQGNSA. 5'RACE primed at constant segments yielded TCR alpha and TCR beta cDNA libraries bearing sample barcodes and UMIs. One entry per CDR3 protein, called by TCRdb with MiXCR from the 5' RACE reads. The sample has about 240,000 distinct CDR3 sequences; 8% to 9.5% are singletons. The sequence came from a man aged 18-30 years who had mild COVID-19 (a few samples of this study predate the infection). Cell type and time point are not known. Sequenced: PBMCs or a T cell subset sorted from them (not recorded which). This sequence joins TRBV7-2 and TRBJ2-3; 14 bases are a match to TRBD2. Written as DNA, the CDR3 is TGTGCCAGCAGCTTAGGACTAGCGGGGGGGGGAATCCCAAGCACAGATACGCAGTATTTT. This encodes CASSLGLAGGGIPSTDTQYF.